This T cell receptor beta chain is from a study of technical replicates of blood from several donors. Only in-frame clones appear in the TCRdb table, and some are missing; sequencing was by immunoSEQ multiplex PCR. The sample holds about 82,000 clones, roughly 93% seen once. CDR1 and CDR2 from the germline V gene are LNHNV and YYDKDF (reference sequence). The CDR3 totals 13 residues. V lost 5 bases to trimming and J lost 4 bases, with 10 bases between them. V and J are TRBV15 and TRBJ2-3; unclear D gene. Sequencing was performed on T cells isolated from PBMCs. The TCR sequence derives from a human donor in good health. The CDR3 region is CATSRGSADTQYF. The CDR3, as DNA: TGTGCCACCAGCCGAGGTTCGGCAGATACGCAGTATTTT. Together with reference TRBV15 and TRBJ2-3, the CDR3 gives the full variable domain: DAMVIQNPRYQVTQFGKPVTLSCSQTLNHNVMYWYQQKSSQAPKLLFHYYDKDFNNEADTPDNFQSRRPNTSFCFLDIRSPGLGDTAMYLCATSRGSADTQYFGPGTRLTVL.